The 24 T cell receptor beta chains in this list originate from one sample, sequenced in a study of cytomegalovirus exposure and HLA in healthy donors. It was with 60 Vbeta and 13 Jbeta primers that the PCR ran. Some clones are missing from TCRdb's copy, which holds only in-frame ones; the method was immunoSEQ multiplex PCR. This table has 150,000 or so clones, nearly 80% appearing once. The material sequenced was PBMCs. The receptors come from a male donor in good health and CMV-seronegative.

Comments on this clone: One end of the junction varies from germline; a read error may be responsible. The chain combines TRBV7-9 with TRBJ2-7; tentative D call: TRBD1 (5 bases). CDR1 is SEHNR, CDR2 FQNEAQ, per germline (reference sequence). The CDR3 runs to 15 residues. CDR3 coding DNA: TGTTCCAGCAGCTTTAAGGGGCTCCCCTCCTACGAGCAGTACTTC. The encoded protein is CSSSFKGLPSYEQYF.

The chain couples TRBV19 to TRBJ2-1; weak D call: TRBD2 (5 bases). Germline V gene data show CDR1 as LNHDA and CDR2 as SQIVND (reference sequence). The V end was cut by 6 bases, the J end by 8 bases, with 8 bases between. The CDR3 is 11 residues long. This CDR3 is CASSRGHEQFF. The CDR3 DNA follows: TGTGCCAGTAGCCGCGGGCATGAGCAGTTCTTC. Based on the CDR3 plus reference TRBV19 and TRBJ2-1, the full variable domain is DGGITQSPKYLFRKEGQNVTLSCEQNLNHDAMYWYRQDPGQGLRLIYYSQIVNDFQKGDIAEGYSVSREKKESFPLTVTSAQKNPTAFYLCASSRGHEQFFGPGTRLTVL.

The rearrangement uses TRBV19 and TRBJ2-7; D is unclear. The germline CDR1 and CDR2 sequences are LNHDA and SQIVND (reference sequence). Between the trimmed V and J ends, which lost 3 bases and 6 bases, there was a span of 18 bases. The CDR3 is made up of 15 amino acids. The CDR3 loop is CASSINGDTGGEQYF. Written as DNA, the CDR3 is TGTGCCAGTAGTATTAATGGAGATACGGGTGGCGAGCAGTACTTC.

This chain uses TRBV9 with TRBJ2-3, with 8 bases matching TRBD1. The length of the CDR3 is 15 residues. The trim removed 4 bases at V and 4 bases at J, leaving 8 bases unmatched. Germline CDR1 SGDLS, CDR2 YYNGEE. The DNA for the CDR3 is TGTGCCAGCAGCCCCGGGCAGGGGGCATCAGATACGCAGTATTTT. It specifies CASSPGQGASDTQYF.

This sequence joins TRBV7-9 and TRBJ2-7; 8 nucleotides line up with TRBD2. Per germline, CDR1 SEHNR and CDR2 FQNEAQ (reference sequence). The CDR3 spans 15 residues. The V and J ends lost 5 bases and 1 base, in that order; junction bases with no gene match: 7. CDR3 amino acids: CASSPAGGASYEQYF. CDR3 DNA sequence: TGTGCCAGCAGCCCAGCCGGGGGGGCGTCCTACGAGCAGTACTTC.

V gene TRBV7-2 combines with J gene TRBJ2-7, with 7 bases lining up with TRBD2. The CDR3 contains 15 residues. V dropped 5 bases and J dropped 0; count of bases not matched to a gene: 7. The V gene's germline CDR1 is SGHTA and CDR2 FQGNSA. This chain's CDR3 is CASSQGRGSSYEQYF. For the CDR3, the DNA is TGTGCCAGCAGCCAGGGCCGCGGGAGCTCCTACGAGCAGTACTTC.

J is TRBJ2-7 and V is TRBV6-5; 8 bases match TRBD2. Germline trimming cut 2 bases from V and 5 bases from J; bases unmatched to any gene: 11. This CDR3 spans 16 amino acids. Germline V CDR1 and CDR2: MNHEY, SVGAGI. CDR3: CASSYRLAPQRDEQYF. In DNA, the CDR3 is TGTGCCAGCAGTTACCGACTAGCGCCGCAGCGCGACGAGCAGTACTTC.

The chain links TRBV6-1 to TRBJ1-1; TRBD1 might be the D (6 bases). Germline V gene sequence: CDR1 MNHNS, CDR2 SASEGT. The V gene lost 4 bases and the J gene lost 4 bases, with 19 bases spanning the gap. The CDR3 has 16 residues. The CDR3: CASSGLRAGRGTEAFF. The CDR3 nucleotides are TGTGCCAGCAGTGGACTTAGGGCCGGCAGGGGCACTGAAGCTTTCTTT.

V and J are TRBV30 and TRBJ1-1; no reliable D call. The length of the CDR3 is 14 residues. Germline V gene data show CDR1 as GTSNPN and CDR2 as SVGIG (reference sequence). Between the trimmed V and J ends, which lost 0 bases and 2 bases, there was a span of 10 bases. The CDR3 DNA sequence: TGTGCCTGGAGTGTACTCACAGCAAACACTGAAGCTTTCTTT. It is translated as CAWSVLTANTEAFF.

Points on this clone: This same CDR3 is encoded by further DNA sequences in the sample. This rearrangement joins TRBV5-1 to TRBJ1-6, with 12 nucleotides matching TRBD1. The germline CDR1 and CDR2 sequences are SGHRS and YFSETQ. J gave up 0 bases and V 4 bases, and 5 bases lay outside the gene matches. The CDR3 sequence is 18 residues long. The CDR3 sequence: CASSTGQGAGSYNSPLHF. CDR3 DNA: TGCGCCAGCAGCACGGGACAGGGGGCAGGCTCCTATAATTCACCCCTCCACTTT.

The V gene is TRBV29-1, the J gene TRBJ2-7, with D unclear. V gave up 2 bases and J gave up 3 bases, with 5 bases separating them. Germline V gene lookup returns CDR1 SQVTM and CDR2 ANQGSEA. The CDR3 spans 11 residues. The CDR3 DNA sequence: TGCAGCGTTGAACACAGCTACGAGCAGTACTTC. Residues: CSVEHSYEQYF.

This chain uses TRBV7-6 with TRBJ2-2; 10 bases fit TRBD2. After removal of 5 bases from V and 0 bases from J, the junction contained 12 bases not matched to a gene. CDR3 length: 19 residues. CDR1 is SGHVS, CDR2 FNYEAQ, per germline. The CDR3 loop reads CASSPRRVAGGANTGELFF. The CDR3 coding sequence is TGTGCCAGCAGCCCTCGTCGGGTAGCGGGAGGCGCGAACACCGGGGAGCTGTTTTTT.

V usage is TRBV4-1 and J usage is TRBJ1-2, with a tentative D call TRBD1 (6 bases). Germline V CDR1 and CDR2: MGHRA, YSYEKL. The CDR3 is made up of 16 amino acids. V gave up 0 bases and J gave up 1 base, with 12 bases separating them. The CDR3 coding sequence is TGCGCCAGCAGCCAAGATCCGACAGGTTATAACTATGGCTACACCTTC. This gives the protein CASSQDPTGYNYGYTF.

The chain couples TRBV7-3 to TRBJ1-1; tentative D call: TRBD1 (5 bases). CDR1 and CDR2 (germline): SGHTA, FQGTGA. This CDR3 comprises 14 residues. V lost 5 bases, J lost 4 bases, and 14 bases lay in between. CDR3 sequence reads: CASSRGGSPTEAFF. Written as DNA, the CDR3 is TGTGCCAGCAGCCGGGGGGGAAGCCCCACTGAAGCTTTCTTT. Combining the CDR3 with reference TRBV7-3 and TRBJ1-1 gives the whole variable domain GAGVSQTPSNKVTEKGKYVELRCDPISGHTALYWYRQSLGQGPEFLIYFQGTGAADDSGLPNDRFFAVRPEGSVSTLKIQRTERGDSAVYLCASSRGGSPTEAFFGQGTRLTVV.

The chain couples TRBV7-2 to TRBJ1-1, with D perhaps TRBD1 (5 bases). The V end was cut by 2 bases, the J end by 11 bases, with 12 bases between. The CDR3 has 12 amino acids. Germline CDR1 SGHTA, CDR2 FQGNSA. CDR3 loop: CASSLSGGLAFF. CDR3 DNA: TGTGCCAGCAGCTTAAGCGGGGGATTGGCTTTCTTT.

This clone has a single count. The rearrangement joins TRBV2 to TRBJ2-1; weak D call: TRBD1 (6 bases). Germline loops: CDR1 SNHLY, CDR2 FYNNEI. The CDR3 totals 17 residues. V dropped 4 bases and J dropped 0 bases, with 16 bases sitting between them. CDR3: CASSVGGSSPSYNEQFF. The CDR3 nucleotides are TGTGCCAGCAGTGTTGGGGGCTCGAGTCCCTCCTACAATGAGCAGTTCTTC.

CDR3 residues: CASSRQGSLETQYF. The CDR3 DNA reads as TGCGCCAGCAGCCGTCAGGGGAGCCTAGAGACCCAGTACTTC. V is TRBV5-1 and J is TRBJ2-5; D is perhaps TRBD1 (6 bases). The CDR3 is 14 amino acids. V lost 4 bases and J lost 4, with 14 bases in between. The germline CDR1 and CDR2 sequences are SGHRS and YFSETQ. Drawing the rest from reference TRBV5-1 and TRBJ2-5, the complete variable domain is KAGVTQTPRYLIKTRGQQVTLSCSPISGHRSVSWYQQTPGQGLQFLFEYFSETQRNKGNFPGRFSGRQFSNSRSEMNVSTLELGDSALYLCASSRQGSLETQYFGPGTRLLVL.

CDR3 in DNA: TGCGCCAGCAGCCCGACTAGCGGGGGGAATAATGAGCAGTTCTTC. Its translation is CASSPTSGGNNEQFF. The V call is TRBV5-1, the J call TRBJ2-1, with TRBD2 matching over 13 bases. The CDR3 spans 15 residues. The germline V gene encodes CDR1 SGHRS and CDR2 YFSETQ. The V segment lost 4 bases and the J segment 7 bases; nucleotides outside the gene matches: 5.

The chain couples TRBV5-1 to TRBJ2-2, with 8 bases matching TRBD1. V was clipped by 6 bases and J by 5 bases; unmatched bases: 12. The germline V gene encodes CDR1 SGHRS and CDR2 YFSETQ. The length of the CDR3 is 16 residues. The CDR3 coding sequence is TGCGCCAGCACCACGACCCAGGGGGCGAGGACCGGGGAGCTGTTTTTT. Translation gives CASTTTQGARTGELFF.

V is TRBV7-9 and J is TRBJ1-1; D unresolved. This CDR3 is 13 amino acids long. Germline CDR1 reads SEHNR; CDR2 reads FQNEAQ (reference sequence). Trimming cost V 5 bases and J 5 bases, with 12 bases left between them. The CDR3 sequence is CASSPQPGTEAFF. The CDR3 DNA follows: TGTGCCAGCAGCCCCCAACCGGGAACTGAAGCTTTCTTT.

The CDR3 sequence is CASSDRNEQYF. DNA for the CDR3: TGTGCCAGCAGCGACAGAAACGAGCAGTACTTC. The V gene is TRBV6-6, the J gene TRBJ2-7; D may be TRBD1 (5 bases). Germline-derived CDR1 and CDR2 are MNHNY and SVGAGI (reference sequence). V was shortened by 6 bases and J by 5 bases, with 8 bases between the two germline ends. This CDR3 comprises 11 residues.

This clone occurred a few times. A read error may produce the germline difference seen at one junction end. This chain joins TRBV13 and TRBJ2-7; D perhaps matches TRBD2 (7 bases). The germline CDR1 and CDR2 sequences are PRHDT and FYEKMQ (reference sequence). The CDR3 is made up of 13 amino acids. The DNA of the CDR3 is TGTGCCAGCAGTTTAGAGGGGGGGCGGGAGCAGTACTTC. Its translation: CASSLEGGREQYF.

This chain links TRBV28 with TRBJ1-2; TRBD1 might be the D (5 bases). V was clipped by 3 bases and J by 2 bases, with 7 bases between them. This CDR3 has 13 amino acids. Germline values: CDR1 MDHEN, CDR2 SYDVKM. CDR3 sequence: CASSFNRNYGYTF. The DNA of the CDR3 is TGTGCCAGCAGTTTTAACAGGAACTATGGCTACACCTTC.

The chain recombines TRBV6-1 with TRBJ2-1; TRBD1 aligns across 9 bases. This CDR3 is 14 amino acids long. The germline V gene has CDR1 MNHNS and CDR2 SASEGT. After removal of 6 bases from V and 8 bases from J, the junction contained 8 bases not matched to a gene. CDR3 DNA: TGTGCCAGCAGCCGGGACAGGGTAGCCCATGAGCAGTTCTTC. Protein product: CASSRDRVAHEQFF.